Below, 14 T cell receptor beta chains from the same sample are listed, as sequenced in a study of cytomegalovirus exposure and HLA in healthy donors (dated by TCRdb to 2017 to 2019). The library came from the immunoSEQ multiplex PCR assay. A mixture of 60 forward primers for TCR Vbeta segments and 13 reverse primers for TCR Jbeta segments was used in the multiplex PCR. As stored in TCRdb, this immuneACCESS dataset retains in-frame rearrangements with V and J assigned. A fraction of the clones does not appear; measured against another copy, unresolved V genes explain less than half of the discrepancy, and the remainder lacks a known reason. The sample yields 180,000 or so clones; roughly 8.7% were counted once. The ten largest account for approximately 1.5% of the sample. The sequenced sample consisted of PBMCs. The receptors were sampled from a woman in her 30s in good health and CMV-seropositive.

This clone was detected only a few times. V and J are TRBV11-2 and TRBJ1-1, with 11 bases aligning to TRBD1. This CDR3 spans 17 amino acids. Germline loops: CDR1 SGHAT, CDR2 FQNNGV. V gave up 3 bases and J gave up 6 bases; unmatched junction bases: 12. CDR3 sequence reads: CASSFLVRGQGGAEAFF. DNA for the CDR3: TGTGCCAGCAGCTTTCTCGTCAGGGGACAGGGGGGTGCTGAAGCTTTCTTT.

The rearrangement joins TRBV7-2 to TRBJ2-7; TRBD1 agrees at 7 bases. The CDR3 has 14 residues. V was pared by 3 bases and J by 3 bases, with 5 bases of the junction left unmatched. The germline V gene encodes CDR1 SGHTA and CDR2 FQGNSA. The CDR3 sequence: CASSLGTDFYEQYF. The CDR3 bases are TGTGCCAGCAGCTTGGGGACAGATTTCTACGAGCAGTACTTC.

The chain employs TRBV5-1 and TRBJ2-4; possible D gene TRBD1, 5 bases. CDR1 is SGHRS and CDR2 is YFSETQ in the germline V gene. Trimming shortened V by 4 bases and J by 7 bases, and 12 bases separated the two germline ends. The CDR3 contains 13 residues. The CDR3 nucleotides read TGCGCCAGCAGCGCGCAGGGAACTAACATTCAGTACTTC. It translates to CASSAQGTNIQYF.

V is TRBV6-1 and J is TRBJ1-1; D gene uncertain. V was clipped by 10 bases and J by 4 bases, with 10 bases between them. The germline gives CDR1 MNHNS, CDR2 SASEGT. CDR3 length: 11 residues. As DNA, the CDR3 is TGTGCCACCTGGTTCAGCACTGAAGCTTTCTTT. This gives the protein CATWFSTEAFF.

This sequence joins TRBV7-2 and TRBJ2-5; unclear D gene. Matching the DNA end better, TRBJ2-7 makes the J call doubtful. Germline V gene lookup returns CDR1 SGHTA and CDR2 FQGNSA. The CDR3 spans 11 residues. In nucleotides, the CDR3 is TGTGCCAGCAGCTCAGCCTACGAGCAGTACTTC. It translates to CASSSAYEQYF.

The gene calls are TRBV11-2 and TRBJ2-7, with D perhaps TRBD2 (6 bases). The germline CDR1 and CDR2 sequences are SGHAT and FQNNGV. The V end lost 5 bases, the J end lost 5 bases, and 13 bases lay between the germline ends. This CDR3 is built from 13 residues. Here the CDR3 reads CASSRRGGDEQYF. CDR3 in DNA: TGTGCCAGCAGCCGACGAGGAGGGGACGAGCAGTACTTC.

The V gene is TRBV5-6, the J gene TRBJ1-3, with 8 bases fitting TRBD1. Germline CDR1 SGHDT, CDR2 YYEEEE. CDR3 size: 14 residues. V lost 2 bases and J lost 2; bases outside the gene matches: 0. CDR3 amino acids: CASSLQGAGNTIYF. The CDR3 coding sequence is TGTGCCAGCAGCTTACAGGGGGCTGGAAACACCATATATTTT.

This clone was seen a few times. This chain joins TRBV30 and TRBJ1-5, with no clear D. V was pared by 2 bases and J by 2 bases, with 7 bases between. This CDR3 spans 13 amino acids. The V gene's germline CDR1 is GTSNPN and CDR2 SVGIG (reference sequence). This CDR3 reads CAWSSQGNQPQHF. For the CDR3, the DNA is TGTGCCTGGAGTAGCCAGGGCAATCAGCCCCAGCATTTT.

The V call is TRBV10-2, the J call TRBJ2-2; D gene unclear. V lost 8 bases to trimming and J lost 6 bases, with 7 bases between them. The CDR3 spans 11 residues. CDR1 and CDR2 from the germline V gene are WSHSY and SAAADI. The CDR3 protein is CASQRAGELFF. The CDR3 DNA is TGCGCCAGCCAACGAGCCGGGGAGCTGTTTTTT.

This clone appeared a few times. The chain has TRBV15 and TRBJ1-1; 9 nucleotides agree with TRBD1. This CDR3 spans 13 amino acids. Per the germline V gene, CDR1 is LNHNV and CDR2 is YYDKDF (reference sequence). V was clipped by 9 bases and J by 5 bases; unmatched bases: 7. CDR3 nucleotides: TGTGCCACTGAAAGGACAGGGGTTACTGAAGCTTTCTTT. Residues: CATERTGVTEAFF.

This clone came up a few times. In nucleotides, the CDR3 is TGTGCCAGCAGCAAGGGGGAGCCCCAGCATTTT. Protein: CASSKGEPQHF. The chain joins TRBV6-6 to TRBJ1-5; possibly TRBD1 for D (6 bases). The CDR3 runs to 11 residues. The germline V gene has CDR1 MNHNY and CDR2 SVGAGI (reference sequence). Trimming took 6 bases from V and 8 from J, leaving 8 bases between them.

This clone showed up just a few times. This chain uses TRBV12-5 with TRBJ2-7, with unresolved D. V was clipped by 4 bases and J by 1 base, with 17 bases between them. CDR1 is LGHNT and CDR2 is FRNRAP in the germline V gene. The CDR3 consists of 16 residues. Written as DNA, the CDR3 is TGTGCTAGTGGTTCCCCCGCGTCCCGGGTTTCCTACGAGCAGTACTTC. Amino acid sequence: CASGSPASRVSYEQYF.

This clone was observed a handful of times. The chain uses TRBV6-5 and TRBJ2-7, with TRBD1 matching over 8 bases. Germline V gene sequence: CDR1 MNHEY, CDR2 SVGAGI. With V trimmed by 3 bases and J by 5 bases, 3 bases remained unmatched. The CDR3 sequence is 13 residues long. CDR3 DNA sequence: TGTGCCAGCAGTTATACACAGGGGGACGAGCAGTACTTC. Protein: CASSYTQGDEQYF.

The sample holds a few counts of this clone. The CDR3 is CASSLNRNTEAFF. In nucleotides, the CDR3 is TGTGCCAGCAGCTTGAATCGGAACACTGAAGCTTTCTTT. The rearrangement joins TRBV5-6 to TRBJ1-1; no definite D call. The germline CDR1 and CDR2 sequences are SGHDT and YYEEEE. The CDR3 runs 13 residues. The V gene lost 1 base and the J gene lost 1 base, with 5 bases spanning the gap.